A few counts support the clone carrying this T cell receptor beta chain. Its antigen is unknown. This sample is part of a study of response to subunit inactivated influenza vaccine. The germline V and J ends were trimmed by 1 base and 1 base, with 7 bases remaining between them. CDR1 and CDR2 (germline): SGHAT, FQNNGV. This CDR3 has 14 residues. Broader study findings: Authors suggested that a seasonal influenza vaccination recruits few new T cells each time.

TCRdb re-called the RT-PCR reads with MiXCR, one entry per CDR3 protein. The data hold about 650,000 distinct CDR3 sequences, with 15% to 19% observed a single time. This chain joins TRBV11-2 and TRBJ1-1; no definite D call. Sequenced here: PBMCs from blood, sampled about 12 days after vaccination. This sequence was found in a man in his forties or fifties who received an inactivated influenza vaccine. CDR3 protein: CASSLGVGNTEAFF. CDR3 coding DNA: TGTGCCAGCAGCTTAGGGGTGGGGAACACTGAAGCTTTCTTT.